The next 18 T cell receptor beta chains were all read from a single sample in a study of molecular identifiers for immune sequencing clone quantification (dated by TCRdb to between 2018 and 2020). The library came from PCR. Instrument used: Illumina HiSeq 4000. TCRdb took the public reads, trimmed them with fastp at Q25, ran MiXCR for clone calling and kept in-frame beta chains. Each record represents a unique CDR3 protein, reported with the most common genes and DNA among its rows. For this sample there are over 85,000 distinct CDR3 sequences; roughly a fifth appear just once. In total, the top ten clones hold 0.85% to 1.2% of the sample. The sequencing sample was made of naive CD8+ T cells from blood, with Jurkat cell RNA spiked in. The cell subset or site label of this sample denotes: FACS-sorted CD8+CD4-CCR7+CD45RA+ naive T cells. The origin of the receptors is a human donor in good health. Some libraries in this study had Jurkat cell RNA spiked in.

This clonotype was seen a handful of times. The V and J genes are TRBV20-1 and TRBJ1-1; possibly TRBD1 for D (6 bases). The CDR3 sequence is 13 residues long. Germline V gives CDR1 DFQATT, CDR2 SNEGSKA (reference sequence). The V and J ends lost 6 bases and 1 base respectively, with 12 bases between them. CDR3 nucleotide sequence: TGCAGTGCCCCGGGACACTGGAACACTGAAGCTTTCTTT. Translating gives CSAPGHWNTEAFF.

The table lists this clonotype with many counts. The rearrangement uses TRBV7-6 and TRBJ2-2, with 7 bases aligning to TRBD1. Unmatched junction bases numbered 11, after V lost 4 bases and J lost 6 bases. The CDR3 totals 16 residues. Germline V gives CDR1 SGHVS, CDR2 FNYEAQ. CDR3 sequence (DNA): TGTGCCAGCAGCTACTCCGGGACAGAATGGGCCGGGGAGCTGTTTTTT. It encodes CASSYSGTEWAGELFF.

Concerning this clonotype: A much larger clone differs from this one at a single base, so this may be a read error. The CDR3 ends on some other residue instead of the conserved phenylalanine or tryptophan, so this is likely a read error. V usage is TRBV4-1 and J usage is TRBJ2-2; TRBD1 matches 10 bases. V lost 1 base to trimming and J lost 5 bases; unmatched junction nucleotides: 16. This CDR3 comprises 20 residues. The germline V gene has CDR1 MGHRA and CDR2 YSYEKL. The chain's CDR3 is CASSQVVPGQGRGRTGELFV. CDR3 in DNA: TGCGCCAGCAGCCAAGTCGTTCCGGGACAGGGGAGGGGTAGGACCGGGGAGCTGTTTGTT.

This sequence joins TRBV5-4 and TRBJ1-2; D not resolved. The CDR3 runs to 15 residues. Germline V gene data show CDR1 as SGHNT and CDR2 as YYREEE (reference sequence). Deletions cut 2 bases from V and 0 bases from J, with 11 bases between. The CDR3 loop is CASSFWYNSNYGYTF. The CDR3 DNA follows: TGTGCCAGCAGCTTCTGGTACAACTCTAACTATGGCTACACCTTC.

This clonotype was counted many times. The chain is built from TRBV27 and TRBJ2-7; 9 bases fit TRBD2. Looked up from germline, CDR1 is MNHEY and CDR2 is SMNVEV (reference sequence). This CDR3 comprises 16 residues. With V trimmed by 5 bases and J by 1 base, 9 bases remained unmatched. CDR3 in amino acids: CASSPIAGAQSYEQYF. Written as DNA, the CDR3 is TGTGCCAGCAGTCCGATAGCGGGGGCCCAGTCCTACGAGCAGTACTTC.

The rearrangement joins TRBV30 to TRBJ1-1; D remains unclear. This CDR3 has 13 amino acids. Germline V CDR1 and CDR2: GTSNPN, SVGIG (reference sequence). The ends were cut back, 0 bases at V and 4 bases at J, with 9 bases in the middle. The CDR3 coding sequence is TGTGCCTGGAGTGTTGAGGGAGGCACTGAAGCTTTCTTT. It is translated as CAWSVEGGTEAFF.

The V and J genes are TRBV27 and TRBJ1-2; D is perhaps TRBD1 (6 bases). The CDR3 length is 15 residues. V lost 5 bases, J lost 5 bases, and 18 bases lay in between. The germline gives CDR1 MNHEY, CDR2 SMNVEV (reference sequence). In DNA, the CDR3 is TGTGCCAGCAGTAAATCAGGGAGGGGGGGGTATGGCTACACCTTC. It is translated as CASSKSGRGGYGYTF.

The rearrangement joins TRBV6-2 or TRBV6-3 to TRBJ2-3; the match to TRBD2 covers 8 bases. CDR3 length: 14 amino acids. From germline, CDR1 is MNHEY and CDR2 SVGEGT. The V and J ends lost 7 bases and 2 bases, in that order; junction bases with no gene match: 5. CDR3 region: CASNRGGATDTQYF. CDR3 DNA sequence: TGTGCCAGCAACCGGGGGGGGGCCACAGATACGCAGTATTTT.

This clonotype has a single count. A much more abundant neighbour one base away suggests this may be a read error. The gene calls are TRBV7-9 and TRBJ2-3; the D is unclear. The J call is in doubt because the DNA end fits TRBJ1-5 better. The CDR3 consists of 15 residues. The V gene's germline CDR1 is SEHNR and CDR2 FQNEAQ (reference sequence). CDR3: CASSPVVAGTDTQHF. Written as DNA, the CDR3 is TGTGCCAGCAGCCCCGTGGTAGCGGGCACAGATACGCAGCATTTT.

With regard to this clonotype: A junction boundary mismatches the germline segment, possibly from a read error. V gene TRBV9 combines with J gene TRBJ1-1, with TRBD1 matching 7 bases. CDR1 and CDR2 from the germline V gene are SGDLS and YYNGEE. There are 16 residues in the CDR3. Here the CDR3 reads CAGSVARDSGGTEAFF. The CDR3 DNA follows: TGTGCCGGCAGCGTAGCTCGGGACAGCGGGGGCACTGAAGCTTTCTTT. Combining the CDR3 with reference TRBV9 and TRBJ1-1 gives the whole variable domain DSGVTQTPKHLITATGQRVTLRCSPRSGDLSVYWYQQSLDQGLQFLIQYYNGEERAKGNILERFSAQQFPDLHSELNLSSLELGDSALYFCAGSVARDSGGTEAFFGQGTRLTVV.

This sequence joins TRBV30 and TRBJ1-1, with D possibly being TRBD1 (5 bases). The V and J ends lost 4 bases and 1 base respectively, with 7 bases between them. CDR3 length equals 12 residues. CDR1 GTSNPN and CDR2 SVGIG come from the germline V gene (reference sequence). CDR3 protein: CAWTGTNTEAFF. The CDR3 bases are TGTGCCTGGACAGGGACGAACACTGAAGCTTTCTTT.

This clonotype was counted at least ten times. The chain couples TRBV6-2 or TRBV6-3 to TRBJ2-3; 10 positions agree with TRBD2. The V gene's germline CDR1 is MNHEY and CDR2 SVGEGT. With 4 bases clipped from V and 2 bases from J, the junction kept 9 bases outside the gene matches. This CDR3 spans 17 amino acids. CDR3 in amino acids: CASSSRLAGLNTDTQYF. CDR3 DNA sequence: TGTGCCAGCAGTTCCAGACTAGCGGGTCTAAACACAGATACGCAGTATTTT.

This clonotype was seen a few times. The chain uses TRBV11-2 and TRBJ2-1, with 8 nucleotides matching TRBD2. Per germline, CDR1 SGHAT and CDR2 FQNNGV. The V and J ends lost 0 bases and 7 bases, in that order; junction bases with no gene match: 2. CDR3 size: 14 residues. As DNA, the CDR3 is TGTGCCAGCAGCTTAGAAGCGGGGGATAATGAGCAGTTCTTC. Protein product: CASSLEAGDNEQFF.

This clonotype was counted many times. This chain connects TRBV25-1 to TRBJ2-7, with 10 bases that match TRBD2. CDR3 length: 17 amino acids. Unmatched junction bases numbered 10, after V lost 2 bases and J lost 3 bases. Germline V gene data show CDR1 as MGHDK and CDR2 as SYGVNS. The CDR3 sequence: CASSEGLAGEVYYEQYF. The CDR3 DNA reads as TGTGCCAGCAGTGAAGGCCTAGCGGGAGAGGTGTACTACGAGCAGTACTTC.

This clonotype appeared many times. This chain joins TRBV6-2 or TRBV6-3 and TRBJ1-1, with D perhaps matching TRBD1 (5 bases). Deletions cut 6 bases from V and 8 bases from J, with 19 bases between. The CDR3 length is 14 residues. The germline V gene encodes CDR1 MNHEY and CDR2 SVGEGT. The CDR3 DNA follows: TGTGCCAGCAGCCAAAACCCCGACAGAGTGGAAGCTTTCTTT. It encodes CASSQNPDRVEAFF.

This clonotype was counted at least ten times. The chain recombines TRBV25-1 with TRBJ1-2; 9 bases match TRBD1. The trim removed 11 bases at V and 8 bases at J, leaving 12 bases unmatched. The CDR3 spans 13 residues. Germline CDR1 is MGHDK and CDR2 is SYGVNS. In DNA, the CDR3 is TGTGCCTCTCACCCGGGACAGGGTGGAGGCTACACCTTC. Translating it yields CASHPGQGGGYTF.

This clonotype was picked up many times. The CDR3 region has the DNA TGCGCCAGCAGCTTGTATCAGCGTGCAGATACGCAGTATTTT. Its translation: CASSLYQRADTQYF. The chain uses TRBV5-1 and TRBJ2-3; the D is unclear. The CDR3 is made up of 14 amino acids. Trimming pared 1 base from V and 4 bases from J, leaving 10 bases between. Germline assignment: CDR1 SGHRS and CDR2 YFSETQ. The full variable domain, rest sourced from reference TRBV5-1 and TRBJ2-3, is KAGVTQTPRYLIKTRGQQVTLSCSPISGHRSVSWYQQTPGQGLQFLFEYFSETQRNKGNFPGRFSGRQFSNSRSEMNVSTLELGDSALYLCASSLYQRADTQYFGPGTRLTVL.

There are a few counts of this clonotype. The rearrangement links TRBV4-3 to TRBJ2-2; D uncertain. Germline CDR1 is LGHNA and CDR2 is YSLEER. Trimming took off 4 bases at V and 5 bases at J, with 8 bases between the two ends. The CDR3 is made up of 13 amino acids. The CDR3 here is CASSPYGTGELFF. As DNA, the CDR3 is TGCGCCAGCAGCCCCTATGGTACCGGGGAGCTGTTTTTT.